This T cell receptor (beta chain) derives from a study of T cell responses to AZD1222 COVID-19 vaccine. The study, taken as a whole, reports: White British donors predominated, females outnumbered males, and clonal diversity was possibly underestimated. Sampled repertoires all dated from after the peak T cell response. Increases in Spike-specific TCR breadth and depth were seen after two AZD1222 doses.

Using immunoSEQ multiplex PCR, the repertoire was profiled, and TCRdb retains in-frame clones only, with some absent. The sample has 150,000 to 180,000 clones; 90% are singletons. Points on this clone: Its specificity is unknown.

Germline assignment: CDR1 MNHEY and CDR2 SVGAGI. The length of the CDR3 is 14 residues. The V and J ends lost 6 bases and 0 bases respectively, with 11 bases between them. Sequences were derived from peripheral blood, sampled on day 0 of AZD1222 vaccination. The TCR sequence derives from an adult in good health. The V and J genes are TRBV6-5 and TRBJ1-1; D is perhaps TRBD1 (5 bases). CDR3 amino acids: CASRYRTMNTEAFF. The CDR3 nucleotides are TGTGCCAGCAGGTACAGGACCATGAACACTGAAGCTTTCTTT.